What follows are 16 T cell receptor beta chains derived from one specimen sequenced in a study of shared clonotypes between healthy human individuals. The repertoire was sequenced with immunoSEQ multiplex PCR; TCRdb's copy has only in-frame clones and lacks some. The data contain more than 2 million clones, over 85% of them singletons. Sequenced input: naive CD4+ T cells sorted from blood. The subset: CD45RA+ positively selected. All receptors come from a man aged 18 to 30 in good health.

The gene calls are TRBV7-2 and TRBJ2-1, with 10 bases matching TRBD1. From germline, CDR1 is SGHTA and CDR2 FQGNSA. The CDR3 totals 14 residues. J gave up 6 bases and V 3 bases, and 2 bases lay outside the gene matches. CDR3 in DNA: TGTGCCAGCAGCTTCCGGGACAGGGGCAATGAGCAGTTCTTC. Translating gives CASSFRDRGNEQFF.

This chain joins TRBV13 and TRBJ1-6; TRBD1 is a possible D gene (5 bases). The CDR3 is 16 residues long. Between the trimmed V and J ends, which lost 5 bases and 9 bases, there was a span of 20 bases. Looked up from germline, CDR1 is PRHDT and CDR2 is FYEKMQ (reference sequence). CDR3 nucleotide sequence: TGTGCCAGCAGCCGCCTTGGGACCCTGGGTAGTTCACCCCTCCACTTT. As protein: CASSRLGTLGSSPLHF.

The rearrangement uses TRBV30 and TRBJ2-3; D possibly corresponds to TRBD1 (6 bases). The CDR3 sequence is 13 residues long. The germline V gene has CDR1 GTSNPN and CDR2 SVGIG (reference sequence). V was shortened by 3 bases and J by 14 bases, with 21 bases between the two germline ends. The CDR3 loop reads CAWSERTAPRRYF. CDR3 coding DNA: TGTGCCTGGAGCGAAAGGACAGCACCTCGTCGGTATTTT. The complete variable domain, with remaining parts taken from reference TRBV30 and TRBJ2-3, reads SQTIHQWPATLVQPVGSPLSLECTVEGTSNPNLYWYRQAAGRGLQLLFYSVGIGQISSEVPQNLSASRPQDRQFILSSKKLLLSDSGFYLCAWSERTAPRRYFGPGTRLTVL.

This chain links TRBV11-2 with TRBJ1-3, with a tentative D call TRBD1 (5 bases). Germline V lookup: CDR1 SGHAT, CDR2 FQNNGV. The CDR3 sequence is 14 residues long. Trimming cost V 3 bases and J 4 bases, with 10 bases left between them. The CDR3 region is CASSFAGLGNTIYF. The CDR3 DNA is TGTGCCAGCAGCTTCGCGGGGCTGGGAAACACCATATATTTT.

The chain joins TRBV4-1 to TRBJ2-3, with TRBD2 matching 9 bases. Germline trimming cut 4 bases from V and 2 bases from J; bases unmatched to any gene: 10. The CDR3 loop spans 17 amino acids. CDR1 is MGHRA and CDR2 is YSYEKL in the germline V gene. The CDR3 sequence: CASSLGSLAGLTDTQYF. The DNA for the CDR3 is TGCGCCAGCAGCCTAGGTAGCCTAGCGGGGCTCACAGATACGCAGTATTTT.

The CDR3 DNA is TGCAGCGTTGGTCAACTACCGCGGGATACGCAGTATTTT. This translates into CSVGQLPRDTQYF. The V and J genes are TRBV29-1 and TRBJ2-3; D call uncertain. Germline V gene sequence: CDR1 SQVTM, CDR2 ANQGSEA. This CDR3 comprises 13 residues. With 4 bases removed from V and 6 bases from J, the gap between germline ends came to 14 bases.

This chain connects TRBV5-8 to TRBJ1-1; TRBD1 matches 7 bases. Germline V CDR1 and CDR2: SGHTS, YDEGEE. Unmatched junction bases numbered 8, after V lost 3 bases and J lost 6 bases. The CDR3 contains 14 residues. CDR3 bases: TGTGCCAGCAGCTCCGGACAGGCTAGAGCTGAAGCTTTCTTT. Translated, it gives CASSSGQARAEAFF.

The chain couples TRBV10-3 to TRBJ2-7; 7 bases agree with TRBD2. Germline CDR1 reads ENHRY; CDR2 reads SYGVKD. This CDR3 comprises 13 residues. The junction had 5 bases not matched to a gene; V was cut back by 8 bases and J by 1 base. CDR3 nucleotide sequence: TGTGCCATCTCTAGCGGACCATCCTACGAGCAGTACTTC. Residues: CAISSGPSYEQYF.

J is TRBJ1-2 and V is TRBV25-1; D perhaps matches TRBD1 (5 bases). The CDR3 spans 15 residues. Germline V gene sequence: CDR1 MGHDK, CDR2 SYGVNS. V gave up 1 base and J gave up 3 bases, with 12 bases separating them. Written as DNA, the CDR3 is TGTGCCAGCAGTGAATCGGGGGAGAGGGACTATGGCTACACCTTC. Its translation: CASSESGERDYGYTF.

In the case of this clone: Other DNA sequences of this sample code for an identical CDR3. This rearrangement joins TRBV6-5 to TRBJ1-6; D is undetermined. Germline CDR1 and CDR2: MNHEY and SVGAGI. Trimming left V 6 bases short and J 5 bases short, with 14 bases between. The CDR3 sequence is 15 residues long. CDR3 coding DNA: TGTGCCAGCAGCCGAGGTGGGCAGAATAATTCACCCCTCCACTTT. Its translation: CASSRGGQNNSPLHF.

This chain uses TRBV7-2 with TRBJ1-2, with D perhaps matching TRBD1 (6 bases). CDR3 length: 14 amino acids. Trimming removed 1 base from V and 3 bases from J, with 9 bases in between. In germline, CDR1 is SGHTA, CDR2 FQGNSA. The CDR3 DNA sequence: TGTGCCAGCAGCTTAGGACAGGATGACTATGGCTACACCTTC. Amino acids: CASSLGQDDYGYTF.

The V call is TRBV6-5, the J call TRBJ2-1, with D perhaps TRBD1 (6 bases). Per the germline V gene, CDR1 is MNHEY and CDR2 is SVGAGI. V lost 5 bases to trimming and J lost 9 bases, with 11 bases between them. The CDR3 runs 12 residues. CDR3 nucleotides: TGTGCCAGCAGTGGAAACAGGGTTGAGCAGTTCTTC. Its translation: CASSGNRVEQFF.

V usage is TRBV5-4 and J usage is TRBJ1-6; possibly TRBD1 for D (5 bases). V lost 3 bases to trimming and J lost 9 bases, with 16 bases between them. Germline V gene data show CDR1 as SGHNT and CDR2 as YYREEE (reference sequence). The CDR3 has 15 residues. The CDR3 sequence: CASSSSGSGGSPLHF. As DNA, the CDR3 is TGTGCCAGCAGCTCTTCGGGCTCGGGGGGTTCACCCCTCCACTTT. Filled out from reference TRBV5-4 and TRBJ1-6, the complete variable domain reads ETGVTQSPTHLIKTRGQQVTLRCSSQSGHNTVSWYQQALGQGPQFIFQYYREEENGRGNFPPRFSGLQFPNYSSELNVNALELDDSALYLCASSSSGSGGSPLHFGNGTRLTVT.

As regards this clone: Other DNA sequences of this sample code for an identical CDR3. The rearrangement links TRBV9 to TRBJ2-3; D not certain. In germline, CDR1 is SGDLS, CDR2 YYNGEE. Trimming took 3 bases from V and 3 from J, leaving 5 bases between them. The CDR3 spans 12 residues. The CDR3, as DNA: TGTGCCAGCAGCGCCTCAACAGATACGCAGTATTTT. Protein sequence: CASSASTDTQYF.

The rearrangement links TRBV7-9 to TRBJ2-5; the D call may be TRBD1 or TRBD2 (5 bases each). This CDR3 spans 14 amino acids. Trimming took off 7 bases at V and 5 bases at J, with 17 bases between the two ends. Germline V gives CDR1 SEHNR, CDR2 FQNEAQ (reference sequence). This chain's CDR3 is CASTPGTARETQYF. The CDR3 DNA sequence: TGTGCCAGCACACCCGGGACGGCCCGGGAGACCCAGTACTTC.

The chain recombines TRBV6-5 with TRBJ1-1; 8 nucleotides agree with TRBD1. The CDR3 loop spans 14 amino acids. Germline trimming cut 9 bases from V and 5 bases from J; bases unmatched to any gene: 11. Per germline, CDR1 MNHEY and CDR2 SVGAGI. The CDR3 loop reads CASGQGVVRTEAFF. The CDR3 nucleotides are TGTGCCAGTGGACAGGGCGTCGTAAGAACTGAAGCTTTCTTT.